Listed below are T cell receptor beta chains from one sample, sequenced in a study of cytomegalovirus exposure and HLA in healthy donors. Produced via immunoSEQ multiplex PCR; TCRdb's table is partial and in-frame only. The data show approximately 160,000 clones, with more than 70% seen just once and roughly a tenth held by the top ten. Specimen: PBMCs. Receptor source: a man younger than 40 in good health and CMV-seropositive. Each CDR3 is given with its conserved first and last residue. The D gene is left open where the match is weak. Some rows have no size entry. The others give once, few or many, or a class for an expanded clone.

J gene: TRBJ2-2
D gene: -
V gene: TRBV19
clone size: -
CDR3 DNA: TGTGCCAGTAGTCTCGGGAAGAACACCGGGGAGCTGTTTTTT
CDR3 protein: CASSLGKNTGELFF

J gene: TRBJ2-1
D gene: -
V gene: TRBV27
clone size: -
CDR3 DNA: TGTGCCAGCAGTTTATCGAAAAGGTCCAAGCGGTTCTTC
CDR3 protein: CASSLSKRSKRFF

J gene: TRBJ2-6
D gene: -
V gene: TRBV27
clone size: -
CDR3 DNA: TGTGCCAGCACCTCCGAGCCTCTTGGGGCCAACGTCCTGACTTTC
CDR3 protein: CASTSEPLGANVLTF

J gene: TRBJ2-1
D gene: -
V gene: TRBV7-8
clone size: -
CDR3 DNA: TGTGCCAGCAGCTTATCCCTTACTAGAACGTACAATGAGCAGTTCTTC
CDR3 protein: CASSLSLTRTYNEQFF

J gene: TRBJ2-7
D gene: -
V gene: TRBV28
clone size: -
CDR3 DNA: TGTGCCAGCAGTTTGAGGGTTGATGGGTCCTACGAGCAGTACTTC
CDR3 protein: CASSLRVDGSYEQYF

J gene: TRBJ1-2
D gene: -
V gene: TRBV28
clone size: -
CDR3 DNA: TGTGCCAGCAGTTTTTTTACAGAGATTCCCTATGGCTACACCTTC
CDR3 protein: CASSFFTEIPYGYTF

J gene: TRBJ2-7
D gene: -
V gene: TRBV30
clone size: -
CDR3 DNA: TGTGCCTGGCAGGGCAGGGGAGCGCAGTACTTC
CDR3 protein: CAWQGRGAQYF

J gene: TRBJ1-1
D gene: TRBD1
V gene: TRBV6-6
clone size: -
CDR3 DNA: TGTGCCAGCAGTGACTCACAGGGGCGGCCGACTGAAGCTTTCTTT
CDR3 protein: CASSDSQGRPTEAFF

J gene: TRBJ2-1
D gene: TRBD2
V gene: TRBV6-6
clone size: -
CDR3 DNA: TGTGCCAGCAGTTACTCGTCCCCTAGCGGGGATCGCGAGCAGTTCTTC
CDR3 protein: CASSYSSPSGDREQFF

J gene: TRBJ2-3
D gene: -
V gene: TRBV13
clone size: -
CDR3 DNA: TGTGCCAGCAGCCCAATTGGACAGAGCACAGATACGCAGTATTTT
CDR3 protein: CASSPIGQSTDTQYF

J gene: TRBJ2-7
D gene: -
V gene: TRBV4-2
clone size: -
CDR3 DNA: TGTGCCAGCAGCCATCCTGCGGAACTGTCCTACGAGCAGTACTTC
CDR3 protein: CASSHPAELSYEQYF

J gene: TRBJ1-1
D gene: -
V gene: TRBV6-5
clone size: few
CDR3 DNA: TGTGCCAGCAGTTACTCTGGCAGGGGCACTGAAGCTTTCTTT
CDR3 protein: CASSYSGRGTEAFF

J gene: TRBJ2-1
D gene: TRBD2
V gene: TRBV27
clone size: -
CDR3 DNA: TGTGCCAGCAGTCCGGGACTAGCGGGGGGTGAGCAGTTCTTC
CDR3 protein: CASSPGLAGGEQFF

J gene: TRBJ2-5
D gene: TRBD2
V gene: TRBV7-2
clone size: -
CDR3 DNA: TGTGCCAGCAGCCATTTTTCTGGAGCGGGGGAGGGAGAGACCCAGTACTTC
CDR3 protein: CASSHFSGAGEGETQYF

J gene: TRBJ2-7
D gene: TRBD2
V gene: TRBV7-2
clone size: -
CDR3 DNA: TGTGCCAGCAGCTCCCCTCGCGGGGGGACCTACGAGCAGTACTTC
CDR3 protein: CASSSPRGGTYEQYF

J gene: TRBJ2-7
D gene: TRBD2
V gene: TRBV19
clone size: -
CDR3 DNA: TGTGCCAGTAGAGAAACTAGCGACTCCTACGAGCAGTACTTC
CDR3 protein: CASRETSDSYEQYF

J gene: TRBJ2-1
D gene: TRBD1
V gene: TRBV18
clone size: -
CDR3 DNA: TGTGCCAGCTCACCCCGGGACAGGTATTACAATGAGCAGTTCTTC
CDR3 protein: CASSPRDRYYNEQFF

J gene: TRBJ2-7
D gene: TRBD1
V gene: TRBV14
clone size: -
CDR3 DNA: TGTGCCAGCAGTAAAAGGGGGCCAGTTCGGCACGAGCAGTACTTC
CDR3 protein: CASSKRGPVRHEQYF

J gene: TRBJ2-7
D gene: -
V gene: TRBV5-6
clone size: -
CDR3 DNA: TGTGCCAGCAGGCCCCCTGGCGGGGGCCCCTACGAGCAGTACTTC
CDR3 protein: CASRPPGGGPYEQYF

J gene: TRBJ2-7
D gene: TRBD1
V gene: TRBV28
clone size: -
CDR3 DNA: TGTGCCAGCAGTTTATATCCCAGGGGGCCCGTTAAAGGGTCCTACGAGCAGTACTTC
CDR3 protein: CASSLYPRGPVKGSYEQYF

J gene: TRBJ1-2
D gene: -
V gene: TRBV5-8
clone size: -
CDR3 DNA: TGTGCCAGCCGTCGTGAGGCCCTGACTAACTATGGCTACACCTTC
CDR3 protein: CASRREALTNYGYTF

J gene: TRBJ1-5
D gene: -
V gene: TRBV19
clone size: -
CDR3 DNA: TGTGCCAGTAGTATAGTAGAAGGGGGCAATCAGCCCCAGCATTTT
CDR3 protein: CASSIVEGGNQPQHF

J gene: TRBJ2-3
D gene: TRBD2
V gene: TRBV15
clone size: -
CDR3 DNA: TGTGCCACCAGCAGAGACCTAGCGGGGCCAACCCTCATAACAGATACGCAGTATTTT
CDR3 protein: CATSRDLAGPTLITDTQYF

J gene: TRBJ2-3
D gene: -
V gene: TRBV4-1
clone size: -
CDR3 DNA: TGCGCCAGCAGCCATTATGGACTATCCCCTAGCACAGATACGCAGTATTTT
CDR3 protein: CASSHYGLSPSTDTQYF

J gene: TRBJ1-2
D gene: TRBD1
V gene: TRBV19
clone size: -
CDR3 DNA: TGTGCCAGTAGTCCAGGACAGGGTGGCTATGGCTACACCTTC
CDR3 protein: CASSPGQGGYGYTF

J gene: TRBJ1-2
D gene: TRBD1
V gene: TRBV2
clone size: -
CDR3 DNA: TGTGCCAGCAGTTTCGGACAGGGGATAGGTGGCTACACCTTC
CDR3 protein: CASSFGQGIGGYTF

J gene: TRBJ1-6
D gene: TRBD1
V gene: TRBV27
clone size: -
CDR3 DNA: TGTGCCAGCAGACCCGGGACAGGGTATGGGAATTCACCCCTCCACTTT
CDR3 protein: CASRPGTGYGNSPLHF

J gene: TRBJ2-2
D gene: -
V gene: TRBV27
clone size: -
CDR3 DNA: TGTGCCAGCAGTTTGAATCACCCCGGACTTCCCGGGGAGCTGTTTTTT
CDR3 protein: CASSLNHPGLPGELFF

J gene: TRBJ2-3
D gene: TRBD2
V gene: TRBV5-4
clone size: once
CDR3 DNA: TGTGCCAGCAGCCCTCGACCTAGCGGACTCACAGATACGCAGTATTTT
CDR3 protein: CASSPRPSGLTDTQYF

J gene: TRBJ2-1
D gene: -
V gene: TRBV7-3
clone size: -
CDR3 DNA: TGTGCCAGCAGTATCACTGCTGGCGGGGCGTATGAGCAGTTCTTC
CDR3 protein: CASSITAGGAYEQFF

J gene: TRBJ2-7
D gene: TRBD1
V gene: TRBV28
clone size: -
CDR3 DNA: TGTGCCAGCGGAACAGGGGGCCGCTTCTCTGTCGACGAGCAGTACTTC
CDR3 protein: CASGTGGRFSVDEQYF

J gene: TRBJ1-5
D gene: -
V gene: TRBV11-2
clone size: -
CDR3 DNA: TGTGCCAGCAGCTTAGGACAGACAAATCAGCCCCAGCATTTT
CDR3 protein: CASSLGQTNQPQHF

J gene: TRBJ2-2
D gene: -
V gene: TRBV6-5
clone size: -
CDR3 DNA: TGTGCCAGCAGTTACTCGATTTGGGCCACCGGGGAGCTGTTTTTT
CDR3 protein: CASSYSIWATGELFF

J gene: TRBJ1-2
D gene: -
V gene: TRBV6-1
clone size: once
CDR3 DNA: TGTGCCAGCACCTTAATTGGAGGGGACGGCTACACCTTC
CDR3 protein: CASTLIGGDGYTF

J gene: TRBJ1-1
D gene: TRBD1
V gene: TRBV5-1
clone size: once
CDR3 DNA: TGCGCCAGCAGCCAGGGACAGGGCAGGTCCACTGAAGCTTTCTTT
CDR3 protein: CASSQGQGRSTEAFF

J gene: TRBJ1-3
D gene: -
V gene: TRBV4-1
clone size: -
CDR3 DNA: TGCGCCAGCAGCCAAGGTGCAGCCAGGGGAGGAAACACCATATATTTT
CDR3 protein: CASSQGAARGGNTIYF

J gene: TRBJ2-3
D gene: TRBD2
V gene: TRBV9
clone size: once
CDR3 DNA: TGTGCCAGCAGCGTAGCCGGGACTAGTGCAGATACGCAGTATTTT
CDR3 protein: CASSVAGTSADTQYF

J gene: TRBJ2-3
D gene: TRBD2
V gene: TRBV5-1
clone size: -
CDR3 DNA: TGCGCCAGCAGCTCCTACTCAACTAGCGGCCGAGATACGCAGTATTTT
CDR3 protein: CASSSYSTSGRDTQYF

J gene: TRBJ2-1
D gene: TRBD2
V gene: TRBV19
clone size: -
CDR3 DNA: TGTGCCAGTAGTCGATTTAGCGGGGGACCCTCCAATGAGCAGTTCTTC
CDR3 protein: CASSRFSGGPSNEQFF

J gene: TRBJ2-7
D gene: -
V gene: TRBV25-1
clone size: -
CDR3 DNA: TGTGCCAGCAGTGAAGCCCCCCAGTTCGAGCAGTACTTC
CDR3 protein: CASSEAPQFEQYF

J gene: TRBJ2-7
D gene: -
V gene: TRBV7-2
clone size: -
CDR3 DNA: TGTGCCAGCAGCCCCCGTCTGGCGGGAACCTACGAGCAGTACTTC
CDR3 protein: CASSPRLAGTYEQYF

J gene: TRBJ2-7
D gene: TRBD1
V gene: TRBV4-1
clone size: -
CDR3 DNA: TGCGCCAGCAGCCAAAGACAGGGAGACCACTACGAGCAGTACTTC
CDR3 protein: CASSQRQGDHYEQYF

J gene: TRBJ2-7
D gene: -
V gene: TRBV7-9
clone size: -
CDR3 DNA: TGTGCCAGCAGCTTAGACAGGGTAAAGTCCTACGAGCAGTACTTC
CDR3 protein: CASSLDRVKSYEQYF

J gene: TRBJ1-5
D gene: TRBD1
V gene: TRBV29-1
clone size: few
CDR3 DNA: TGCAGCGTAAGACAGGGTTCTCAGCCCCAGCATTTT
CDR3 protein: CSVRQGSQPQHF

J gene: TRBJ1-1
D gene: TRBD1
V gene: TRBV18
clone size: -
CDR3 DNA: TGTGCCAGCTCACCTGGACAGGCAGGGGACACTGAAGCTTTCTTT
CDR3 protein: CASSPGQAGDTEAFF

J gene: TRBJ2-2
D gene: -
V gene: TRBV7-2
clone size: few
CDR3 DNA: TGTGCCAGCACCCCCAGGGAATTCGGCGGGGAGCTGTTTTTT
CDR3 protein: CASTPREFGGELFF

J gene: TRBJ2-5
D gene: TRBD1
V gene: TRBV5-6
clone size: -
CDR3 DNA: TGTGCCAGCAGCTTTGGGACAGGGGGCCACGGAGAGACCCAGTACTTC
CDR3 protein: CASSFGTGGHGETQYF

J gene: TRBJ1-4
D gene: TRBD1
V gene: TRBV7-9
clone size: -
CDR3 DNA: TGTGCCAGCAGCTTAAGGGGACAGAACACCGAAAAACTGTTTTTT
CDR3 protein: CASSLRGQNTEKLFF